This section outlines one TCR beta chain sequence together with its context. The antigen remains undetermined. The same CDR3 arises from other DNA sequences in this sample as well. The treatment is: oral pan-JAK inhibitor, 5-10 mg twice daily. From alopecia areata patients, lesional scalp punch biopsies and peripheral blood were collected. V lost 2 bases to trimming and J lost 3 bases, with 2 bases between them. The CDR3 loop spans 12 amino acids. The germline CDR1 and CDR2 sequences are MDHEN and SYDVKM. The data are from a study of CD8+ T cells in alopecia areata. Turning to the study itself: Treatment with tofacitinib (6 to 18 months) was followed by 6 months off drug. Overall study results and limits: Higher clonality and more expanded CD8+ clones appeared in lesional than normal scalp. On tofacitinib, scalp and blood still held many of the expanded lesional clones.

Investigators isolated RNA and reverse transcribed it into cDNA to act as the sequencing template. Using immunoSEQ multiplex PCR, the repertoire was profiled, and TCRdb retains in-frame clones only, with some absent. Found here are roughly 200,000 clones, less than 45% of them singletons; the top ten hold 2% to 3%. The source of this sequence is a human donor with alopecia areata. The starting material was CD4+ T cells sorted from blood, obtained at approximately week 39, from a patient treated with tofacitinib. V usage is TRBV28 and J usage is TRBJ1-5; unclear D gene. CDR3 DNA: TGTGCCAGCAGTTTAAACAATCAGCCCCAGCATTTT. Residues: CASSLNNQPQHF.